This T cell receptor (beta chain) is drawn from a study of T-cell memory formation after mild COVID-19. Turning to the study itself: Largely donor-specific sequence clusters came from a couple of donors.

This clonotype was observed a handful of times. The CDR3 is made up of 15 amino acids. Trimming removed 3 bases from V and 2 bases from J; junction bases left unmatched: 4. The germline V gene encodes CDR1 SGHRS and CDR2 YFSETQ. From 5'RACE with constant-segment primers came TCR alpha and TCR beta cDNA libraries that carried sample barcodes and UMIs. MiXCR, run by TCRdb on the 5' RACE reads, gives a single entry per CDR3 protein. The sample lists about 400,000 distinct CDR3 sequences, around a quarter seen once, with around 13% in the top ten. This sequence joins TRBV5-1 and TRBJ2-7; TRBD2 matches 11 bases. The clonotype was recovered from an adult woman who had mild COVID-19 (a few samples of this study predate the infection). Cell type and time point are not known. Source material: PBMCs or a T cell subset sorted from them (not recorded which). DNA for the CDR3: TGCGCCAGCAGCTCGGGACTAGCGGCCACCTACGAGCAGTACTTC. Translating it yields CASSSGLAATYEQYF.